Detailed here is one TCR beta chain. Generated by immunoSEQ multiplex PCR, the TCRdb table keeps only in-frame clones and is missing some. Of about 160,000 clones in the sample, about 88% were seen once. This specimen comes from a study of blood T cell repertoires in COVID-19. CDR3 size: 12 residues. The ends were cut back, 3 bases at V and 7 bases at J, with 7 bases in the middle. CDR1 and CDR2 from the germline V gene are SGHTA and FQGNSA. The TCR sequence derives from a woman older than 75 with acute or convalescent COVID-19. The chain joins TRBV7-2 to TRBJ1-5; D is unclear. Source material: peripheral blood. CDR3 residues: CASSFFSQPQHF. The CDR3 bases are TGTGCCAGCAGCTTTTTTAGCCAGCCCCAGCATTTT.